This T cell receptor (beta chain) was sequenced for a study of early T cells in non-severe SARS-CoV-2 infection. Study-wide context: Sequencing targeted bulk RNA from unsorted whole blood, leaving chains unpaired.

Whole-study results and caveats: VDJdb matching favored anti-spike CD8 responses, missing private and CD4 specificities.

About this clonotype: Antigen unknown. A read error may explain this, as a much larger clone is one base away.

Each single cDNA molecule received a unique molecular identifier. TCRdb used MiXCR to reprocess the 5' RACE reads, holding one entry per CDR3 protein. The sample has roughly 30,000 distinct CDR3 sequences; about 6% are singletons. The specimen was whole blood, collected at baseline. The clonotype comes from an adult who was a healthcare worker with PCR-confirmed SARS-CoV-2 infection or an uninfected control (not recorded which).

This chain's CDR3 is CAGSPGTSGANVQYF. The CDR3 nucleotides read TGCGCCGGCAGCCCTGGGACTAGCGGGGCCAATGTGCAGTATTTT. The chain couples TRBV5-1 to TRBJ2-3; TRBD2 agrees at 13 bases. CDR1 is SGHRS and CDR2 is YFSETQ in the germline V gene. The CDR3 is 15 residues long.